This entry features one T cell receptor (beta chain) sequence. As yet, its antigen is unknown. TRB amplification used approximately 0.25 ug of peripheral blood genomic DNA. The data belong to a study of T cell clusters in autoimmune cytopenias. Overall study findings and caveats: TRB repertoire shifts in secondary cytopenia and chronic lymphocytic leukemia mostly reflected lymphoma, not autoimmunity.

This CDR3 region has 15 residues. Germline V gives CDR1 MNHEY, CDR2 SVGAGI. One tube held mixed TRB-A and TRB-B primer pools for touch-down PCR. After re-calling the multiplex PCR reads, TCRdb lists one entry per CDR3 protein, DNA absent. The sample shows about 4,900 distinct CDR3 sequences, and 15% sits with its ten largest clones. These data were also reused for a study on T cell repertoires in aging, cancer and after chemotherapy. That source adds: Donor ages fell into six groups from 30 or younger up to 70 or older. Untreated cancer patients had significantly lower blood TCR diversity than age-matched healthy donors. Immunological memory after chemotherapy cannot be judged from the repertoire data.

The gene calls are TRBV6-5 and TRBJ1-6; TCRdb calls TRBD1, which cannot be checked without DNA. Sequencing was performed on peripheral blood. The receptor comes from a human donor in good health. CDR3 residues: CASRRDGSYNSPLHF.